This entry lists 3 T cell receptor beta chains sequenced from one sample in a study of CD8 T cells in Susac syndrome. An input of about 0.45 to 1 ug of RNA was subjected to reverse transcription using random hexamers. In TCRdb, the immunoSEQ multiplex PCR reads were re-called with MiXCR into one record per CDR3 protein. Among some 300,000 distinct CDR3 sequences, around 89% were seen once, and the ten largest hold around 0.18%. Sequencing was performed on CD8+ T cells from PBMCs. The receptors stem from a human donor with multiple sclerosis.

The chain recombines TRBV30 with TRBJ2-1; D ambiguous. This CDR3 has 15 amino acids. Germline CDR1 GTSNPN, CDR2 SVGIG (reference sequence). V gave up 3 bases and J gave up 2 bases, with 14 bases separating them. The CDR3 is CAWRARSNPYNEQFF. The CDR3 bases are TGTGCCTGGAGGGCCAGGTCAAACCCCTACAATGAGCAGTTCTTC.

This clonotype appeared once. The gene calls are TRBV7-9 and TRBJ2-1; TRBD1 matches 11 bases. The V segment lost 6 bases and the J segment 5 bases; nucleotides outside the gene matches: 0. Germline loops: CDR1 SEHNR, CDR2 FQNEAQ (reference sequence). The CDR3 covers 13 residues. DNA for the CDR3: TGTGCCAGCAGGGGACAGGGGGACAATGAGCAGTTCTTC. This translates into CASRGQGDNEQFF.

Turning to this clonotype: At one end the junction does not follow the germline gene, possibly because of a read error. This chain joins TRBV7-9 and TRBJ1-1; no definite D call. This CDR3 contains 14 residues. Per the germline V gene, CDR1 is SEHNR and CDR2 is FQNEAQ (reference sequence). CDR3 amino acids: CASSRPSPRTETFF. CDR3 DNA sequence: TGTGCCAGCAGCCGCCCGTCTCCCAGGACTGAAACTTTCTTT.